Listed below are T cell receptor beta chains from one sample, sequenced in a study of T cell responses to AZD1222 COVID-19 vaccine. Sequenced by immunoSEQ multiplex PCR; TCRdb stores in-frame clones only, minus some. Seen here are about 120,000 clones, more than 85% observed once, and the top ten hold around 7.2%. The sequencing here drew on peripheral blood, taken on day 0 of AZD1222 vaccination. Receptors originate from an adult in good health. Both conserved end residues are part of each CDR3. A D gene is named only where the DNA matches it firmly. The size of a clone is reported for some rows only, either as once, few or many, or as a class for expanded clones.

.,TRBJ1-1,TRBV6-5,.,CASSYTPGLGAEAFF,TGTGCCAGCAGTTACACACCGGGCCTTGGGGCTGAAGCTTTCTTT
.,TRBJ1-2,TRBV14,.,CASKGPRTDGGYTF,TGTGCCAGCAAGGGGCCTAGAACCGACGGAGGCTACACCTTC
TRBD1,TRBJ1-6,TRBV6-5,.,CAGRQGASDNSPLHF,TGTGCCGGCCGACAGGGGGCGTCTGATAATTCACCCCTCCACTTT
.,TRBJ1-2,TRBV19,.,CALRRGSGYTF,TGTGCCCTACGAAGAGGATCTGGCTACACCTTC
.,TRBJ1-5,TRBV6-5,.,CASSYSFFQPQHF,TGTGCCAGCAGTTACTCTTTTTTTCAGCCCCAGCATTTT
.,TRBJ1-6,TRBV28,few,CASSSEYSPLHF,TGTGCCAGCAGTTCCGAATACTCACCCCTCCACTTT
.,TRBJ2-7,TRBV5-1,few,CASSSRGGQVMDEQYF,TGCGCCAGCAGCTCTAGAGGAGGTCAGGTTATGGACGAGCAGTACTTC
TRBD2,TRBJ2-3,TRBV18,.,CASSPPVIAGRDTQYF,TGTGCCAGCTCACCACCGGTGATAGCGGGCCGAGATACGCAGTATTTT
.,TRBJ1-4,TRBV28,.,CASRPRPSTNEKLFF,TGTGCCAGCAGACCCCGACCGAGTACTAATGAAAAACTGTTTTTT
.,TRBJ1-6,TRBV3-1/TRBV3-2,.,CASSQRREPPLHF,TGTGCCAGCAGCCAACGTAGGGAACCACCCCTCCACTTT